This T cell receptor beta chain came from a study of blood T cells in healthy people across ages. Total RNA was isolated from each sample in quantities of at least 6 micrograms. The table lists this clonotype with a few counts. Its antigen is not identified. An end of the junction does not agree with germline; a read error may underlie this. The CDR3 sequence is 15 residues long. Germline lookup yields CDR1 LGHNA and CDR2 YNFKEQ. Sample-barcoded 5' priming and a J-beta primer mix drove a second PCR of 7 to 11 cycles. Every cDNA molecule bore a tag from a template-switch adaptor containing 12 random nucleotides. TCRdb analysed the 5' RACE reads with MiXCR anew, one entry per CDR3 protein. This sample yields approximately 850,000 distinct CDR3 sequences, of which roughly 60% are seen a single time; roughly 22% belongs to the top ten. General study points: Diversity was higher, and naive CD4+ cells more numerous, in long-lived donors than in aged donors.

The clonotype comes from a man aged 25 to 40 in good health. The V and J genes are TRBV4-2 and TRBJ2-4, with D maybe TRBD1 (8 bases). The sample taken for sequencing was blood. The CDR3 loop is CTSSQEGNRGGEQYF. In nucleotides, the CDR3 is TGTACCAGCAGCCAAGAGGGAAACAGGGGGGGGGAGCAGTACTTC.